Included here is one TCR beta chain sequence, with context. This sample is part of a study of blood T cell repertoires in COVID-19. The germline V gene encodes CDR1 SEHNR and CDR2 FQNEAQ (reference sequence). The V end was cut by 5 bases, the J end by 2 bases, with 16 bases between. CDR3 length equals 15 residues. Profiling relied on immunoSEQ multiplex PCR, and the TCRdb table lists in-frame clones only, not all of them. The sample gives approximately 180,000 clones, approximately 87% of which show up once; under 15% is in the top ten. The clonotype was recovered from a woman in her seventies with COVID-19, enrolled during active disease. Sequenced input: peripheral blood. The V call is TRBV7-9, the J call TRBJ2-7, with D maybe TRBD2 (5 bases). Here the CDR3 reads CASSPRVGETYEQYF. CDR3 sequence (DNA): TGTGCCAGCAGCCCGAGGGTTGGGGAAACCTACGAGCAGTACTTC. The full variable domain, rest sourced from reference TRBV7-9 and TRBJ2-7, is DTGVSQNPRHKITKRGQNVTFRCDPISEHNRLYWYRQTLGQGPEFLTYFQNEAQLEKSRLLSDRFSAERPKGSFSTLEIQRTEQGDSAMYLCASSPRVGETYEQYFGPGTRLTVT.